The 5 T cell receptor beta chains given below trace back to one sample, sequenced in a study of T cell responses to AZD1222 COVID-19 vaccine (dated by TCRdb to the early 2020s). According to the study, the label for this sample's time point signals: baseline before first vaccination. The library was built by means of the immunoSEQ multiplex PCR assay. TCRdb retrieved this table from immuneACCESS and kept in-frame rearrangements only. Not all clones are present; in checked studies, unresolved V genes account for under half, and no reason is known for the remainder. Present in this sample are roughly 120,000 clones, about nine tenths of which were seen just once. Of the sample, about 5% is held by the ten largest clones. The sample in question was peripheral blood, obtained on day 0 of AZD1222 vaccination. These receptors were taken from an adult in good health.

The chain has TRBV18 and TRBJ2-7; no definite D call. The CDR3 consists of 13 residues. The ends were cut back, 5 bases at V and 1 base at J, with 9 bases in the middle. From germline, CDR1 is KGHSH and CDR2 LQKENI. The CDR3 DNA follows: TGTGCCAGCTCAAAGACACAATCCTACGAGCAGTACTTC. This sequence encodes CASSKTQSYEQYF.

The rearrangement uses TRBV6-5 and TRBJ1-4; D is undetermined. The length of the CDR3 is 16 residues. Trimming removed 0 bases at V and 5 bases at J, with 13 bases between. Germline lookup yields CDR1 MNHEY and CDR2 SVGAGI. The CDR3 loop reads CASSYSATIRNEKLFF. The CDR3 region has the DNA TGTGCCAGCAGTTACTCCGCAACTATAAGAAATGAAAAACTGTTTTTT.

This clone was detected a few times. CDR3 residues: CASSGGPSESPLHF. As DNA, the CDR3 is TGTGCCAGCAGCGGGGGTCCGTCGGAATCACCCCTCCACTTT. The J gene is TRBJ1-6, the V gene TRBV6-5, with D tentatively TRBD1 (5 bases). This CDR3 has 14 residues. CDR1 MNHEY and CDR2 SVGAGI come from the germline V gene. V lost 6 bases and J lost 10, with 16 bases in between.

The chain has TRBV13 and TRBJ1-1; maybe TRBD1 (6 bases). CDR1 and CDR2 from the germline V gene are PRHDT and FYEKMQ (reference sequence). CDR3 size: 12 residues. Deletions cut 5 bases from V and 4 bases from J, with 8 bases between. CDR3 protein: CASSRGATEAFF. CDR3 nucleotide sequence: TGTGCCAGCAGCCGGGGGGCCACTGAAGCTTTCTTT.

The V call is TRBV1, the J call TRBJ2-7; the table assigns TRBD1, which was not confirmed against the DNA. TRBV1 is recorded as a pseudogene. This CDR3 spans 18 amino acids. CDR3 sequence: CTSSQELKGTGGSYEQYF. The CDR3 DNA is TGCACCAGCAGCCAAGAACTTAAAGGGACAGGGGGATCCTACGAGCAGTACTTC.